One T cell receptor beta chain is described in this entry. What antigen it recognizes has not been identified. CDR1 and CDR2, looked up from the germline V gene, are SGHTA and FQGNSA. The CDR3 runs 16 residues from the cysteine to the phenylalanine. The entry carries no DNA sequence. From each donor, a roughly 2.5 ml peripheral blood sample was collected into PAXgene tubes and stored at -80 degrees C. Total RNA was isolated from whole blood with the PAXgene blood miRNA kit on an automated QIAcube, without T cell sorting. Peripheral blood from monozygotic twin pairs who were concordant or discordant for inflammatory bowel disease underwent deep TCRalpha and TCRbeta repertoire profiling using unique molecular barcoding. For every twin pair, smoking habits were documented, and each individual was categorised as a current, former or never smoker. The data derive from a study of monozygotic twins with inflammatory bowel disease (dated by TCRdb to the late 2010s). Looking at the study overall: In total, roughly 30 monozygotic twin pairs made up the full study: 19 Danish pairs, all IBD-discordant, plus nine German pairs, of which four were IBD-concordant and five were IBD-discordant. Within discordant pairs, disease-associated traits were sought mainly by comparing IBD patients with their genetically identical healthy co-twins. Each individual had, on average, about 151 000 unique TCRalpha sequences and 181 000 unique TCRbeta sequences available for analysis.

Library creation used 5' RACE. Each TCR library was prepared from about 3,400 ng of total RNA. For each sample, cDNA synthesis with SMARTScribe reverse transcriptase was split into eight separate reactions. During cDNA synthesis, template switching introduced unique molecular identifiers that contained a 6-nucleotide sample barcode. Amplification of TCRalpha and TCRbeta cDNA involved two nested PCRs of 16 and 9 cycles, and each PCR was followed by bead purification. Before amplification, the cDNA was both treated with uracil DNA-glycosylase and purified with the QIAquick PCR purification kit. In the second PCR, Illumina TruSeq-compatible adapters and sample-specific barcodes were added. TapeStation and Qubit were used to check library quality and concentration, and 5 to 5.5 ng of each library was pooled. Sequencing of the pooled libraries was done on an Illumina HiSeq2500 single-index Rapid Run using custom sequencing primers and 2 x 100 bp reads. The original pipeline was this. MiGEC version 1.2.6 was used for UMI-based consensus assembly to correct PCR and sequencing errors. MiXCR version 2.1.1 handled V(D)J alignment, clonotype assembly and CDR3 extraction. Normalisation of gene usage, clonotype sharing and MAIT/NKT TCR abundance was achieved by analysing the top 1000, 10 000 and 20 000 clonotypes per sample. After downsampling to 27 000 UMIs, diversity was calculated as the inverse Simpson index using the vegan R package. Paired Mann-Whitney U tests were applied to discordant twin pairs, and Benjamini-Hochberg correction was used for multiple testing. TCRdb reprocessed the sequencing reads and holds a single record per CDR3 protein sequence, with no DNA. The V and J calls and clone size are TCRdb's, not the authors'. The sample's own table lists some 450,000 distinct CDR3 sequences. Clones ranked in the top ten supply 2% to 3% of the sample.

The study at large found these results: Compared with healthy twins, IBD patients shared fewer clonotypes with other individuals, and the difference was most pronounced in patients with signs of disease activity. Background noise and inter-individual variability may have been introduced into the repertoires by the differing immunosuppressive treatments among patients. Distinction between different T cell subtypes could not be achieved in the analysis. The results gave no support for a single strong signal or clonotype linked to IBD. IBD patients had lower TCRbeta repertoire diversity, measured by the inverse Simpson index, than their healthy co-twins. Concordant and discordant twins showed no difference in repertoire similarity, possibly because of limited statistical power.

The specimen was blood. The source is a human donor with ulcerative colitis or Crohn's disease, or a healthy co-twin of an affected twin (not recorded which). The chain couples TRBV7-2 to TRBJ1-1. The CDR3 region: CASSSQTSRENTEAFF.